The 31 T cell receptor beta chains given below trace back to one sample, sequenced in a study of blood T cell repertoires in COVID-19. This table comes from immunoSEQ multiplex PCR, and its TCRdb copy is limited to in-frame clones, with some not included. The repertoire has a few hundred thousand clones, 85% to 90% of them found once; the top ten carry around 16%. The sample comprised PBMCs or T cells enriched from blood (not recorded which). Receptors originate from a young man who had been exposed to COVID-19.

This clone was recorded once. This rearrangement joins TRBV4-1 to TRBJ2-1; maybe TRBD2 (7 bases). This CDR3 comprises 15 residues. Germline-derived CDR1 and CDR2 are MGHRA and YSYEKL. The ends were cut back, 3 bases at V and 8 bases at J, with 17 bases in the middle. CDR3 amino acids: CASSHRGASGYEQFF. The CDR3, as DNA: TGCGCCAGCAGCCACCGGGGGGCCTCGGGATATGAGCAGTTCTTC.

For this clone: At one of its ends the junction is not consistent with the germline gene, which may arise from a read error. V is TRBV10-3 and J is TRBJ1-6; no clear D. Looked up from germline, CDR1 is ENHRY and CDR2 is SYGVKD. The CDR3 extends over 16 amino acids. CDR3 residues: CAISESQFSDNSPLHF. In DNA form, the CDR3 reads TGTGCCATCAGTGAGTCGCAGTTCTCCGATAATTCACCCCTCCACTTT.

The chain combines TRBV5-6 with TRBJ1-3, with 9 nucleotides matching TRBD1. CDR1 is SGHDT, CDR2 YYEEEE, per germline. The CDR3 loop spans 15 amino acids. With 4 bases clipped from V and 7 bases from J, the junction kept 9 bases outside the gene matches. Here the CDR3 DNA reads TGTGCCAGCAGCGCCCGGACAGGGGTAGACAACACCATATATTTT. It encodes CASSARTGVDNTIYF.

This rearrangement joins TRBV6-1 to TRBJ1-3; TRBD1 aligns across 7 bases. The CDR3 is made up of 15 amino acids. The J segment lost 4 bases and the V segment lost 1 base, leaving 4 bases of the junction unmatched. Germline V gives CDR1 MNHNS, CDR2 SASEGT. CDR3 nucleotide sequence: TGTGCCAGCAGTGAAGGCAGGGGGTCCGGAAACACCATATATTTT. Its protein is CASSEGRGSGNTIYF.

V and J are TRBV6-5 and TRBJ1-5; D not resolved. The germline gives CDR1 MNHEY, CDR2 SVGAGI. This CDR3 has 11 amino acids. V lost 5 bases and J lost 3, with 2 bases in between. The DNA of the CDR3 is TGTGCCAGCAGTCACAATCAGCCCCAGCATTTT. This sequence encodes CASSHNQPQHF.

The V and J genes are TRBV5-1 and TRBJ2-5, with 16 bases that match TRBD2. J was trimmed by 4 bases and V by 3 bases; bases with no gene match: 9. The germline gives CDR1 SGHRS, CDR2 YFSETQ. The CDR3 consists of 18 residues. Here the CDR3 reads CASSSSGTSGGEGETQYF. The CDR3 DNA sequence: TGCGCCAGCAGCTCCTCAGGGACTAGCGGGGGGGAAGGAGAGACCCAGTACTTC.

The chain employs TRBV9 and TRBJ2-2, with TRBD2 identical over 11 bases. With 3 bases clipped from V and 7 bases from J, the junction kept 8 bases outside the gene matches. The germline gives CDR1 SGDLS, CDR2 YYNGEE. This CDR3 comprises 16 residues. The CDR3 loop reads CASSELAGGRNGELFF. The CDR3 bases are TGTGCCAGCAGCGAGTTAGCGGGGGGGCGGAACGGGGAGCTGTTTTTT.

The V call is TRBV4-1, the J call TRBJ1-5; D is perhaps TRBD1 (6 bases). CDR1 and CDR2 from the germline V gene are MGHRA and YSYEKL. Between the trimmed V and J ends, which lost 1 base and 0 bases, there was a span of 13 bases. CDR3 size: 17 residues. CDR3 bases: TGCGCCAGCAGCCAAGGCGGGGGCGCGGTTAGCAATCAGCCCCAGCATTTT. Translating it yields CASSQGGGAVSNQPQHF.

This clone occurred once. The rearrangement uses TRBV15 and TRBJ1-5, with TRBD1 matching over 7 bases. Germline CDR1 reads LNHNV; CDR2 reads YYDKDF (reference sequence). The trim removed 4 bases at V and 7 bases at J, leaving 4 bases unmatched. The CDR3 consists of 13 residues. CDR3 nucleotide sequence: TGTGCCACCAGCATCCGACAGGGACAGCCCCAGCATTTT. This codes for CATSIRQGQPQHF.

The V and J genes are TRBV5-1 and TRBJ1-2; 9 bases are a match to TRBD1. With 9 bases clipped from V and 4 bases from J, the junction kept 7 bases outside the gene matches. This CDR3 comprises 13 residues. Germline V gene sequence: CDR1 SGHRS, CDR2 YFSETQ. The CDR3, as DNA: TGCGCCACCCGGGACAGGGATTCCTATGGCTACACCTTC. Protein product: CATRDRDSYGYTF.

This chain connects TRBV11-2 to TRBJ2-3; possibly TRBD2 for D (7 bases). CDR3 length: 15 amino acids. V dropped 4 bases and J dropped 4 bases, with 15 bases sitting between them. Germline loops: CDR1 SGHAT, CDR2 FQNNGV. The CDR3 region is CASSWEGGRPDTQYF. The DNA of the CDR3 is TGTGCCAGCAGCTGGGAGGGGGGCCGCCCAGATACGCAGTATTTT.

The J gene is TRBJ1-4, the V gene TRBV7-9, with D tentatively TRBD1 (6 bases). CDR1 and CDR2 from the germline V gene are SEHNR and FQNEAQ (reference sequence). V lost 1 base, J lost 0 bases, and 6 bases lay in between. The CDR3 extends over 15 amino acids. The CDR3 sequence: CASSLDRATNEKLFF. DNA of the CDR3: TGTGCCAGCAGCTTAGACAGGGCAACTAATGAAAAACTGTTTTTT.

Details on this clone: Distinct nucleotide sequences in the sample also encode this CDR3. The chain joins TRBV7-2 to TRBJ1-5, with D unclear. Germline V gene lookup returns CDR1 SGHTA and CDR2 FQGNSA. Between the trimmed V and J ends, which lost 1 base and 2 bases, there was a span of 6 bases. There are 14 residues in the CDR3. For the CDR3, the DNA is TGTGCCAGCAGCTTAGTTCCAGGCAATCAGCCCCAGCATTTT. It specifies CASSLVPGNQPQHF.

The chain couples TRBV4-1 to TRBJ2-2; no reliable D call. CDR1 MGHRA and CDR2 YSYEKL come from the germline V gene. The V end lost 3 bases, the J end lost 7 bases, and 9 bases lay between the germline ends. This CDR3 is built from 13 residues. The CDR3 loop reads CASSQPLGGELFF. In DNA, the CDR3 is TGCGCCAGCAGCCAGCCCCTAGGCGGGGAGCTGTTTTTT.

The chain employs TRBV5-5 and TRBJ1-5, with D perhaps TRBD1 (5 bases). CDR1 is SGHKS and CDR2 is YYEKEE in the germline V gene (reference sequence). V was cut by 4 bases and J by 4 bases, with 15 bases left in between. CDR3 length: 15 residues. The CDR3 region has the DNA TGTGCCAGCAGCCCAAACGGCGGGGGTAATCAGCCCCAGCATTTT. This codes for CASSPNGGGNQPQHF. Based on the CDR3 plus reference TRBV5-5 and TRBJ1-5, the full variable domain is DAGVTQSPTHLIKTRGQQVTLRCSPISGHKSVSWYQQVLGQGPQFIFQYYEKEERGRGNFPDRFSARQFPNYSSELNVNALLLGDSALYLCASSPNGGGNQPQHFGDGTRLSIL.

The chain couples TRBV4-2 to TRBJ2-7; D call uncertain. The CDR3 covers 15 residues. Germline CDR1 and CDR2: LGHNA and YNFKEQ. V lost 0 bases, J lost 3 bases, and 12 bases lay in between. CDR3 loop: CASSQDQRASYEQYF. CDR3 nucleotide sequence: TGTGCCAGCAGCCAAGATCAACGTGCTAGCTACGAGCAGTACTTC.

The chain has TRBV5-1 and TRBJ1-2; a weak D match, TRBD1 (5 bases). V was cut by 1 base and J by 5 bases, with 9 bases left in between. CDR1 and CDR2 (germline): SGHRS, YFSETQ. The CDR3 length is 13 residues. CDR3 loop: CASSLMQGYGYTF. CDR3 nucleotide sequence: TGCGCCAGCAGCTTGATGCAGGGATATGGCTACACCTTC.

J is TRBJ2-7 and V is TRBV7-8; TRBD1 matches at 7 bases. CDR1 and CDR2 (germline): SGHVS, FQNEAQ. The CDR3 consists of 15 residues. Trimming took 5 bases from V and 9 from J; bases not matched to a gene: 16. The CDR3 DNA reads as TGTGCCAGCAGCCCCCCGCCGGGACACGGACAGGTGCAGTACTTC. Translated, it gives CASSPPPGHGQVQYF.

This clone has just a few counts. The V call is TRBV10-3, the J call TRBJ1-2, with D possibly TRBD1 on 5 matching bases. CDR3 length: 16 amino acids. V lost 0 bases and J lost 6, with 17 bases in between. Germline assignment: CDR1 ENHRY and CDR2 SYGVKD. CDR3 sequence reads: CAISESLVETEHGYTF. The CDR3 nucleotides are TGTGCCATCAGTGAGTCTCTGGTTGAGACAGAACATGGCTACACCTTC.

This chain joins TRBV2 and TRBJ2-1, with 11 bases lining up with TRBD2. Trimming cost V 6 bases and J 7 bases; bases outside gene matches: 11. This CDR3 is 16 amino acids long. Germline CDR1 reads SNHLY; CDR2 reads FYNNEI. CDR3 nucleotide sequence: TGTGCCAGCAGGGAACCGTTGACTAGCGGGGTGAATGAGCAGTTCTTC. It codes for CASREPLTSGVNEQFF.

The chain recombines TRBV3-1 (or the pseudogene TRBV3-2) with TRBJ1-1, with D tentatively TRBD1 (5 bases). The CDR3 runs to 14 residues. The germline V and J ends were trimmed by 3 bases and 3 bases, with 11 bases remaining between them. Germline values: CDR1 LGHDT, CDR2 YNNKEL (reference sequence). CDR3 region: CASSQDTWDTEAFF. For the CDR3, the DNA is TGTGCCAGCAGCCAGGACACGTGGGACACTGAAGCTTTCTTT.

The chain recombines TRBV13 with TRBJ1-1; 9 bases are a match to TRBD1. V lost 5 bases and J lost 7; bases outside the gene matches: 5. The CDR3 loop spans 13 amino acids. In germline, CDR1 is PRHDT, CDR2 FYEKMQ (reference sequence). DNA for the CDR3: TGTGCCAGCAGCCGGGACAGGGTGGGTGAAGCTTTCTTT. It specifies CASSRDRVGEAFF.

The CDR3 nucleotides are TGCGCCAGCAGACGTACAGGGGCTCCTTATAATTCACCCCTCCACTTT. Encoded protein: CASRRTGAPYNSPLHF. The chain combines TRBV23-1 with TRBJ1-6; 7 nucleotides line up with TRBD1. TRBV23-1 is sorted into the ORF group, with uncertain function. There are 16 residues in the CDR3. V trimming: 6 bases; J trimming: 4 bases; junction bases outside the gene matches: 9.

The rearrangement uses TRBV25-1 and TRBJ2-1, with 9 bases identical to TRBD2. Germline-derived CDR1 and CDR2 are MGHDK and SYGVNS. The trim removed 1 base at V and 2 bases at J, leaving 6 bases unmatched. This CDR3 is 17 amino acids long. DNA for the CDR3: TGTGCCAGCAGTGAATCGAAAGCGGGGGGAACCTACAATGAGCAGTTCTTC. This translates into CASSESKAGGTYNEQFF. Full variable domain (rest looked up from reference TRBV25-1 and TRBJ2-1): EADIYQTPRYLVIGTGKKITLECSQTMGHDKMYWYQQDPGMELHLIHYSYGVNSTEKGDLSSESTVSRIRTEHFPLTLESARPSHTSQYLCASSESKAGGTYNEQFFGPGTRLTVL.

V usage is TRBV13 and J usage is TRBJ2-5; 10 bases align to TRBD2. The length of the CDR3 is 18 residues. The junction had 15 bases not matched to a gene; V was cut back by 5 bases and J by 3 bases. Germline V gene lookup returns CDR1 PRHDT and CDR2 FYEKMQ (reference sequence). Written as DNA, the CDR3 is TGTGCCAGCAGCCTAACTCCGGGACTAGCGAGAGTAAAAGAGACCCAGTACTTC. Translating gives CASSLTPGLARVKETQYF. Full variable domain (rest looked up from reference TRBV13 and TRBJ2-5): AAGVIQSPRHLIKEKRETATLKCYPIPRHDTVYWYQQGPGQDPQFLISFYEKMQSDKGSIPDRFSAQQFSDYHSELNMSSLELGDSALYFCASSLTPGLARVKETQYFGPGTRLLVL.

This chain uses TRBV11-2 with TRBJ1-3; D gene ambiguous. This CDR3 region has 15 residues. V was cut by 3 bases and J by 0 bases, with 9 bases left in between. Looked up from germline, CDR1 is SGHAT and CDR2 is FQNNGV. CDR3 sequence reads: CASSLWGASGNTIYF. DNA for the CDR3: TGTGCCAGCAGCTTGTGGGGAGCCTCTGGAAACACCATATATTTT.

The V gene is TRBV12-3 or TRBV12-4, the J gene TRBJ2-1; TRBD1 matches 7 bases. CDR3 length: 13 amino acids. J was trimmed by 4 bases and V by 5 bases; bases with no gene match: 2. CDR3 sequence (DNA): TGTGCCAGCAGTCGGGACAGTTACAATGAGCAGTTCTTC. As protein: CASSRDSYNEQFF.

In its sample, this clone was seen once. This rearrangement joins TRBV5-1 to TRBJ2-3; D is unresolved. Trimming left V 5 bases short and J 2 bases short, with 12 bases between. This CDR3 has 14 amino acids. Germline assignment: CDR1 SGHRS and CDR2 YFSETQ. As DNA, the CDR3 is TGCGCCAGCAGAATGGGCCAGAACACAGATACGCAGTATTTT. Translation gives CASRMGQNTDTQYF.

The chain joins TRBV2 to TRBJ2-4; D perhaps matches TRBD1 (6 bases). Per germline, CDR1 SNHLY and CDR2 FYNNEI. The germline V and J ends were trimmed by 4 bases and 7 bases, with 14 bases remaining between them. The CDR3 contains 14 residues. As DNA, the CDR3 is TGTGCCAGCAGTGGGCCAGGCAGGGGCAACATTCAGTACTTC. Translation gives CASSGPGRGNIQYF.

This chain joins TRBV5-1 and TRBJ2-7; 7 positions agree with TRBD1. V lost 1 base and J lost 2; bases outside the gene matches: 6. Germline V gene data show CDR1 as SGHRS and CDR2 as YFSETQ. The CDR3 has 15 residues. The CDR3 protein is CASSLSVTGPYEQYF. CDR3 in DNA: TGCGCCAGCAGCTTGTCTGTGACAGGGCCCTACGAGCAGTACTTC.

The rearrangement links TRBV7-2 to TRBJ2-5; possible D gene TRBD2, 7 bases. The V and J ends lost 0 bases and 1 base respectively, with 9 bases between them. CDR1 and CDR2 (germline): SGHTA, FQGNSA. The CDR3 is made up of 15 amino acids. Here the CDR3 DNA reads TGTGCCAGCAGCTTAGCGGGGGGGCTCCAAGAGACCCAGTACTTC. As protein: CASSLAGGLQETQYF.